The 12 T cell receptor beta chains below all came from one sample that was sequenced in a study of blood T cell repertoires in COVID-19. The repertoire was sequenced with immunoSEQ multiplex PCR; TCRdb's copy has only in-frame clones and lacks some. The table shows about 75,000 clones, with about four fifths occurring only once. The sample consisted of peripheral blood. These receptor sequences come from an elderly woman with active or convalescent COVID-19.

The CDR3 DNA is TGTGCCAGCAGTGTCGGGACAGCCTATGGCTACACCTTC. It is translated as CASSVGTAYGYTF. The gene calls are TRBV25-1 and TRBJ1-2; 7 nucleotides line up with TRBD1. CDR1 is MGHDK and CDR2 is SYGVNS in the germline V gene. With 4 bases clipped from V and 4 bases from J, the junction kept 3 bases outside the gene matches. The CDR3 totals 13 residues.

This chain links TRBV19 with TRBJ1-2, with 11 bases aligning to TRBD1. The CDR3 contains 16 residues. After removal of 6 bases from V and 7 bases from J, the junction contained 13 bases not matched to a gene. Germline CDR1 LNHDA, CDR2 SQIVND (reference sequence). Here the CDR3 DNA reads TGTGCCAGTAGGACGATCATCTCGGGACAGGGGGTTGGCTACACCTTC. This gives the protein CASRTIISGQGVGYTF.

V is TRBV28 and J is TRBJ1-6; D remains unclear. CDR3 length: 12 residues. CDR1 and CDR2 (germline): MDHEN, SYDVKM. V was trimmed by 4 bases and J by 15 bases, leaving 13 bases between them. The CDR3 loop reads CASSSSHSGLHF. CDR3 sequence (DNA): TGTGCCAGCAGTTCTTCCCATTCAGGCCTCCACTTT.

The chain is built from TRBV9 and TRBJ2-2; a weak D match, TRBD2 (6 bases). The germline V gene encodes CDR1 SGDLS and CDR2 YYNGEE. Trimming shortened V by 0 bases and J by 4 bases, and 16 bases separated the two germline ends. This CDR3 contains 17 residues. The CDR3 is CASSVGGGSGATGELFF. Written as DNA, the CDR3 is TGTGCCAGCAGCGTAGGTGGGGGGTCCGGCGCCACCGGGGAGCTGTTTTTT.

The CDR3 coding sequence is TGTGCCAGCTCCCTGACAGGGTTGAACACTGAAGCTTTCTTT. This codes for CASSLTGLNTEAFF. This chain connects TRBV18 to TRBJ1-1; 7 nucleotides match TRBD1. CDR1 and CDR2 (germline): KGHSH, LQKENI. This CDR3 comprises 14 residues. Trimming removed 6 bases from V and 0 bases from J; junction bases left unmatched: 4.

DNA for the CDR3: TGCGCCAGCAGTGGGACTTCAACTAATGAAAAACTGTTTTTT. This gives the protein CASSGTSTNEKLFF. The J gene is TRBJ1-4, the V gene TRBV5-1, with D possibly TRBD1 on 5 matching bases. The V gene's germline CDR1 is SGHRS and CDR2 YFSETQ. The CDR3 sequence is 14 residues long. Trimming removed 5 bases from V and 0 bases from J, with 8 bases in between.

V gene TRBV3-1 (or the pseudogene TRBV3-2) combines with J gene TRBJ2-3; D is undetermined. The CDR3 spans 14 residues. CDR1 is LGHDT, CDR2 YNNKEL, per germline (reference sequence). Trimming took 0 bases from V and 2 from J, leaving 6 bases between them. The CDR3 DNA reads TGTGCCAGCAGCCAAGATAGTTCCACAGATACGCAGTATTTT. Amino acids: CASSQDSSTDTQYF.

This clone has a handful of counts. The chain joins TRBV29-1 to TRBJ1-2, with 8 bases aligning to TRBD1. The germline V gene has CDR1 SQVTM and CDR2 ANQGSEA. The J segment lost 7 bases and the V segment lost 7 bases, leaving 14 bases of the junction unmatched. CDR3 length: 14 residues. The CDR3 here is CSAGTGGPVGGYTF. CDR3 DNA: TGCAGCGCCGGGACAGGTGGTCCTGTAGGTGGCTACACCTTC.

This clone was picked up one time. The V call is TRBV18, the J call TRBJ1-2, with 7 bases that match TRBD1. Losses at the gene ends were 0 bases for V and 5 bases for J; bases not matched to a gene: 3. Germline V CDR1 and CDR2: KGHSH, LQKENI. The CDR3 has 14 residues. Here the CDR3 reads CASSPPGGAYGYTF. The DNA for the CDR3 is TGTGCCAGCTCACCACCAGGGGGCGCTTATGGCTACACCTTC.

The genes are TRBV28 and TRBJ2-5; 11 bases map to TRBD2. The CDR3 spans 17 residues. V shed 3 bases, J shed 5 bases, and the junction held 11 bases outside the gene matches. CDR1 is MDHEN, CDR2 SYDVKM, per germline. CDR3 residues: CASSFGRLAGGQETQYF. The CDR3, as DNA: TGTGCCAGCAGTTTCGGTCGTCTAGCGGGAGGTCAGGAGACCCAGTACTTC.

The chain uses TRBV19 and TRBJ2-1; a weak D match, TRBD1 (7 bases). This CDR3 contains 16 residues. Per germline, CDR1 LNHDA and CDR2 SQIVND (reference sequence). Trimming cost V 5 bases and J 2 bases, with 16 bases left between them. The CDR3 reads CASSPSTRGAYNEQFF. DNA of the CDR3: TGTGCCAGTAGTCCATCGACCAGGGGGGCCTACAATGAGCAGTTCTTC.

The CDR3 loop reads CASSHGDSSGNTIYF. As DNA, the CDR3 is TGTGCCAGCAGTCACGGGGACAGCTCTGGAAACACCATATATTTT. The rearrangement joins TRBV27 to TRBJ1-3, with 7 bases matching TRBD1. Unmatched junction bases numbered 4, after V lost 5 bases and J lost 0 bases. This CDR3 has 15 amino acids. Germline-derived CDR1 and CDR2 are MNHEY and SMNVEV (reference sequence).